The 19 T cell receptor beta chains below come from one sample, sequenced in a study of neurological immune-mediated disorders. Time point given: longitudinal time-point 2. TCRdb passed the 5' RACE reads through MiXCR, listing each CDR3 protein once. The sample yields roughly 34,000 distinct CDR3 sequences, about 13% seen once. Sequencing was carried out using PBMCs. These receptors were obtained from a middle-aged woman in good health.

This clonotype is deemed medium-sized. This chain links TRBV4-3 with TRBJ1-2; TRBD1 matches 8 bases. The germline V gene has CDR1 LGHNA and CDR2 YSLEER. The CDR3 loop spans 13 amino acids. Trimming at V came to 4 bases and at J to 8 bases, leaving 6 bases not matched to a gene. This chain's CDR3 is CASSRSTGEGYTF. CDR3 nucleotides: TGCGCCAGCAGCCGATCGACAGGGGAAGGCTACACCTTC.

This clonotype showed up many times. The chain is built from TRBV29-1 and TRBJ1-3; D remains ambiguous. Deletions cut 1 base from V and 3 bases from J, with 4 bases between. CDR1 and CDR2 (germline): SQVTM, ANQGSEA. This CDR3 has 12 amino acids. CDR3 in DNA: TGCAGCGTTGAAGGCCTTGGAAACACCATATATTTT. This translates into CSVEGLGNTIYF.

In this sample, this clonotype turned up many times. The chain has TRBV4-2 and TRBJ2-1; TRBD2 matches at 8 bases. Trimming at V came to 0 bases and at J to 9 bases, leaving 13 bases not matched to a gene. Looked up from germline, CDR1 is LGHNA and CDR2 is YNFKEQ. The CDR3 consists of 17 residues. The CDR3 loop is CASSQDVARGAMGEQFF. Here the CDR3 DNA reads TGTGCCAGCAGCCAAGACGTTGCGCGGGGGGCGATGGGTGAGCAGTTCTTC.

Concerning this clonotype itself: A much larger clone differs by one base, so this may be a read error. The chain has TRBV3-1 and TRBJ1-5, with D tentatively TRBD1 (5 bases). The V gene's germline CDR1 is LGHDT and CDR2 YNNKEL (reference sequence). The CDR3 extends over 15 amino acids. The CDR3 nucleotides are TGTGCCTGCAGCCAAGGGACGGGAGCCAATCAGCCCCAGCATTTT. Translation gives CACSQGTGANQPQHF.

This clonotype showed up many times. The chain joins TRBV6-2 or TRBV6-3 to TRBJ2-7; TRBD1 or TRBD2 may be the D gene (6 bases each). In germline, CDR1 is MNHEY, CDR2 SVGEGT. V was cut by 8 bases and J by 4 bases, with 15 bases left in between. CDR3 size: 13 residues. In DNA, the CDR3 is TGTGCCAGCCGAACCGCGGGACATTACGAGCAGTACTTC. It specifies CASRTAGHYEQYF.

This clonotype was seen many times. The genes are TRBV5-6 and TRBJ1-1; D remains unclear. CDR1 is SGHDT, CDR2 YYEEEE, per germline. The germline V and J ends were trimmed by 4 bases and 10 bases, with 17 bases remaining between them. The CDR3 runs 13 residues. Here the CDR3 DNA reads TGTGCCAGCAGCCATAACACCCAGAAAGGAGCTTTCTTT. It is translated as CASSHNTQKGAFF.

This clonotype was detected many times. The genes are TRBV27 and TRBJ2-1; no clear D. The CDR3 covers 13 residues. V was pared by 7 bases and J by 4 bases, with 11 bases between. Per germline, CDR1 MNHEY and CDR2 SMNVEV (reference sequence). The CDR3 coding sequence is TGTGCCAGCAAGCAGCACGGGTACAATGAGCAGTTCTTC. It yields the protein CASKQHGYNEQFF.

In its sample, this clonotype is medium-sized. CDR3 residues: CASSPPSGVNTGELFF. DNA for the CDR3: TGTGCCAGCAGCCCCCCTAGCGGGGTGAACACCGGGGAGCTGTTTTTT. The chain recombines TRBV7-9 with TRBJ2-2; 9 bases match TRBD2. V trimming: 5 bases; J trimming: 1 base; junction bases outside the gene matches: 5. Germline V gene lookup returns CDR1 SEHNR and CDR2 FQNEAQ (reference sequence). The CDR3 contains 16 residues.

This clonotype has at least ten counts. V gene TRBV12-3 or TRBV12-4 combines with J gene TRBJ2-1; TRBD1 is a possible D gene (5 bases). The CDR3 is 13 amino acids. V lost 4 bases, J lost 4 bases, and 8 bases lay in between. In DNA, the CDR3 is TGTGCCAGCAGTTGGGGCAATTACAATGAGCAGTTCTTC. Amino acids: CASSWGNYNEQFF.

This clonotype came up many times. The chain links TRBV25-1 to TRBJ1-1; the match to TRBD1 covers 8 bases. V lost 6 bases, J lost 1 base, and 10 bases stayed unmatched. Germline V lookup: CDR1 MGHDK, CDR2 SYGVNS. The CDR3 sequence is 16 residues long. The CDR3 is CASRGGRGLRNTEAFF. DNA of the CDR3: TGTGCCAGCAGGGGGGGCAGGGGGCTTAGGAACACTGAAGCTTTCTTT.

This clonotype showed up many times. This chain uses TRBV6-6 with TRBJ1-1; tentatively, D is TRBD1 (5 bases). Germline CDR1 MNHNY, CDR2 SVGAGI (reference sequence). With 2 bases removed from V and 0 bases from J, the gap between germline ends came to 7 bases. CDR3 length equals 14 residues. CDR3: CASSYRQMNTEAFF. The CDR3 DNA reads TGTGCCAGCAGTTACCGACAGATGAACACTGAAGCTTTCTTT.

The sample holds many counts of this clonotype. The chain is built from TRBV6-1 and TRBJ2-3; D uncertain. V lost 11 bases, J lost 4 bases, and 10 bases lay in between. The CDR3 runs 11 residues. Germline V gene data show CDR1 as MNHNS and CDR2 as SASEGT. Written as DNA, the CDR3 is TGTGCCGTGCGACTGGCAGATACGCAGTATTTT. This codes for CAVRLADTQYF.

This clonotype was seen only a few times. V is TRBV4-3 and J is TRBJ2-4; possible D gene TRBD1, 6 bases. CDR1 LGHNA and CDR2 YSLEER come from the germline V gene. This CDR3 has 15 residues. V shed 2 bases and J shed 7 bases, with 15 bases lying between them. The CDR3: CASSQIQGFRNIQYF. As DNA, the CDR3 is TGCGCCAGCAGCCAAATACAGGGATTTCGGAACATTCAGTACTTC.

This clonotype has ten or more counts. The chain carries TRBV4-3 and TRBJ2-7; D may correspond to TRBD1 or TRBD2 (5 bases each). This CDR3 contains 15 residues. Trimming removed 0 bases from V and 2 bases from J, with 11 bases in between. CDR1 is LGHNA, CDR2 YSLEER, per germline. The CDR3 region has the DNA TGCGCCAGCAGCCAAGATTGGGACGTGACCTACGAGCAGTACTTC. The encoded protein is CASSQDWDVTYEQYF.

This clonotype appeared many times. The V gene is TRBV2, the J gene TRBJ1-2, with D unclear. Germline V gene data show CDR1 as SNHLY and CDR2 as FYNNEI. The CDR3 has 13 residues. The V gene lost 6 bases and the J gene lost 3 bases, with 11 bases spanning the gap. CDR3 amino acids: CASRYGVDYGYTF. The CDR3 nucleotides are TGTGCCAGCAGATACGGGGTGGACTATGGCTACACCTTC.

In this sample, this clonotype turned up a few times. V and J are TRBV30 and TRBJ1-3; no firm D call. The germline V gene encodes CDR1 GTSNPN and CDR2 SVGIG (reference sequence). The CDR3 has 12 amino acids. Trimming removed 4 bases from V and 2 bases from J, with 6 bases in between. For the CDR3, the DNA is TGTGCCTGGATTGGAACTGGAAACACCATATATTTT. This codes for CAWIGTGNTIYF.

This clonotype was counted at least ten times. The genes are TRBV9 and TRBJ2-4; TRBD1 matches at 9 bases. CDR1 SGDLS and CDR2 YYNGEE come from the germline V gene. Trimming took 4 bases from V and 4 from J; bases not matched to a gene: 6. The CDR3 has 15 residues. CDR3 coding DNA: TGTGCCAGCAGCCTACAAGGGACAGGGAAAAACATTCAGTACTTC. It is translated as CASSLQGTGKNIQYF.

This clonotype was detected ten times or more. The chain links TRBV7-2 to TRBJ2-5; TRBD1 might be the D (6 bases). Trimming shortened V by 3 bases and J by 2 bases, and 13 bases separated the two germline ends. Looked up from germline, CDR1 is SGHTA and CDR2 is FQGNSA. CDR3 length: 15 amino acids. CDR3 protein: CASSFLGTYQETQYF. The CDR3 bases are TGTGCCAGCAGCTTCTTAGGGACATATCAAGAGACCCAGTACTTC.

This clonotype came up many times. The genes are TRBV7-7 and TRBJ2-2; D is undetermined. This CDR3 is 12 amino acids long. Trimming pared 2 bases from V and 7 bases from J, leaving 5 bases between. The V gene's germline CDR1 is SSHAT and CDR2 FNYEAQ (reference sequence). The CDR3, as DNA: TGTGCCAGCAGCTTACCATTCGGGGAGCTGTTTTTT. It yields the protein CASSLPFGELFF.